The rows below give T cell receptor beta chains drawn from one sample of a study of blood T cell repertoires in COVID-19. This table comes from immunoSEQ multiplex PCR, and its TCRdb copy is limited to in-frame clones, with some not included. Counted here are just over 95,000 clones, roughly four fifths occurring once; the ten biggest clones make up roughly 4%. The sample comprised peripheral blood. The receptors derive from a man aged 55 to 69 with acute or convalescent COVID-19. Both conserved end residues are part of each CDR3. The D gene is left open where the match is weak. The size entry is marked missing in some rows and otherwise reads once, few, many or a size class.

D gene	J gene	V gene	clone size	CDR3 length	CDR3 protein	CDR3 DNA
-	TRBJ1-2	TRBV29-1	-	11	CSVGENYGYTF	TGCAGCGTTGGCGAGAACTATGGCTACACCTTC
-	TRBJ2-5	TRBV3-1/TRBV3-2	-	17	CASSQQTLGSGGETQYF	TGTGCCAGCAGCCAACAAACATTGGGGAGTGGCGGAGAGACCCAGTACTTC
TRBD1	TRBJ1-2	TRBV11-2	few	14	CASSLEQGRDGYTF	TGTGCCAGCAGCTTAGAACAGGGGAGAGATGGCTACACCTTC
TRBD1	TRBJ2-2	TRBV10-3	-	16	CAISASDRVGTGELFF	TGTGCCATCAGTGCCTCCGACAGGGTAGGCACCGGGGAGCTGTTTTTT
-	TRBJ1-6	TRBV9	-	15	CASSVEGGLNSPLHF	TGTGCCAGCAGCGTAGAGGGGGGGCTAAATTCACCCCTCCACTTT
-	TRBJ2-7	TRBV19	-	14	CASSGGALSREQYF	TGTGCCAGTAGTGGGGGGGCATTGAGCCGCGAGCAGTACTTC
TRBD2	TRBJ2-1	TRBV10-3	once	14	CAIRQVAGVGEQFF	TGTGCCATCAGGCAGGTAGCGGGAGTGGGTGAGCAGTTCTTC
TRBD1	TRBJ2-5	TRBV7-9	-	12	CASAWTGETQYF	TGTGCCAGCGCATGGACAGGGGAGACCCAGTACTTC
-	TRBJ2-7	TRBV7-3	few	13	CASSLTSRSEQYF	TGTGCCAGCAGCTTAACTTCGAGATCCGAGCAGTACTTC
-	TRBJ1-1	TRBV4-3	once	15	CASSQGGSLNTEAFF	TGCGCCAGCAGCCAAGGAGGCAGCCTGAACACTGAAGCTTTCTTT
TRBD1	TRBJ2-1	TRBV7-2	once	15	CASSLGQGTYNEQFF	TGTGCCAGCAGCTTAGGACAGGGCACCTACAATGAGCAGTTCTTC
TRBD1	TRBJ2-5	TRBV5-1	-	15	CASSTGQGGRETQYF	TGCGCCAGCAGCACCGGACAGGGGGGACGGGAGACCCAGTACTTC
TRBD1	TRBJ2-1	TRBV4-3	-	15	CASSQGSGQVNEQFF	TGCGCCAGCAGCCAAGGATCTGGACAGGTAAATGAGCAGTTCTTC
TRBD1	TRBJ2-1	TRBV18	-	17	CASSPPGTGGPSNEQFF	TGTGCCAGCTCACCACCTGGGACAGGGGGCCCTAGCAATGAGCAGTTCTTC
TRBD2	TRBJ2-2	TRBV20-1	-	15	CSASLAGAHTGELFF	TGCAGTGCTAGTCTAGCGGGAGCTCACACCGGGGAGCTGTTTTTT
TRBD2	TRBJ2-5	TRBV27	-	13	CASSLGLAGSQYF	TGTGCCAGCAGTTTGGGGCTAGCGGGAAGCCAGTACTTC
TRBD2	TRBJ2-3	TRBV6-2/TRBV6-3	-	17	CASSATGASGSRDTQYF	TGTGCCAGCAGTGCCACCGGGGCTAGCGGGAGTAGGGATACGCAGTATTTT